Listed below are T cell receptor beta chains from one sample, sequenced in a study of cytomegalovirus exposure and HLA in healthy donors. TCRdb's table, derived via immunoSEQ multiplex PCR, lists solely in-frame clones and lacks some. There are about 130,000 clones in the sample; around 77% occur only once, and approximately 1.2% lies in the top ten. The source material was PBMCs. Receptors originate from a man aged 50-59 years in good health and CMV-seronegative. CDR3s include the opening cysteine and the closing phenylalanine or tryptophan. The order of the fields is D gene, J gene, clone size, V gene, CDR3 protein, CDR3 DNA. The D gene is left open where the match is weak. Not every row has a clone size; where given, it reads once, few, many or a size class.

d_call: .; j_call: TRBJ1-6; clone_size: .; v_call: TRBV4-3; cdr3_aa: CASSQDWGGNSPLHF; cdr3_nt: TGCGCCAGCAGCCAAGACTGGGGCGGTAATTCACCCCTCCACTTT
d_call: TRBD1; j_call: TRBJ2-1; clone_size: .; v_call: TRBV7-8; cdr3_aa: CASSSPGQGSYNEQFF; cdr3_nt: TGTGCCAGCAGCTCACCGGGACAGGGGTCCTACAATGAGCAGTTCTTC
d_call: TRBD1; j_call: TRBJ1-2; clone_size: .; v_call: TRBV28; cdr3_aa: CASSFQGAGGYTF; cdr3_nt: TGTGCCAGCAGTTTCCAGGGGGCTGGTGGCTACACCTTC
d_call: TRBD2; j_call: TRBJ2-3; clone_size: .; v_call: TRBV5-8; cdr3_aa: CASSMLADSTDTQYF; cdr3_nt: TGTGCCAGCAGCATGCTAGCGGATAGCACAGATACGCAGTATTTT
d_call: .; j_call: TRBJ2-7; clone_size: few; v_call: TRBV13; cdr3_aa: CASSSRDKHHEQYF; cdr3_nt: TGTGCCAGCAGCTCTCGGGACAAACACCACGAGCAGTACTTC
d_call: .; j_call: TRBJ1-2; clone_size: .; v_call: TRBV7-9; cdr3_aa: CASSLDSYGYTF; cdr3_nt: TGTGCCAGCAGCTTAGACAGCTATGGCTACACCTTC
d_call: TRBD2; j_call: TRBJ2-3; clone_size: .; v_call: TRBV6-1; cdr3_aa: CASGGTSGITQYF; cdr3_nt: TGTGCCAGCGGCGGGACTAGCGGGATTACGCAGTATTTT
d_call: .; j_call: TRBJ1-2; clone_size: .; v_call: TRBV7-2; cdr3_aa: CASSSQPSTNYGYTF; cdr3_nt: TGTGCCAGCAGCTCCCAGCCTAGTACTAACTATGGCTACACCTTC
d_call: .; j_call: TRBJ1-4; clone_size: .; v_call: TRBV6-5; cdr3_aa: CASSSTVNNEKLFF; cdr3_nt: TGTGCCAGCTCATCGACAGTCAATAATGAAAAACTGTTTTTT
d_call: .; j_call: TRBJ2-5; clone_size: .; v_call: TRBV7-3; cdr3_aa: CASSKDGQYQETQYF; cdr3_nt: TGTGCCAGCAGCAAGGACGGACAGTACCAAGAGACCCAGTACTTC
d_call: TRBD2; j_call: TRBJ2-3; clone_size: few; v_call: TRBV27; cdr3_aa: CASSDRDYNVDTQYF; cdr3_nt: TGTGCCAGCAGTGACCGGGACTATAACGTAGATACGCAGTATTTT
d_call: .; j_call: TRBJ2-6; clone_size: .; v_call: TRBV6-1; cdr3_aa: CASSVSRAASGANVLTF; cdr3_nt: TGTGCCAGCAGTGTGAGCAGGGCTGCTTCTGGGGCCAACGTCCTGACTTTC
d_call: .; j_call: TRBJ1-2; clone_size: .; v_call: TRBV18; cdr3_aa: CASSPDSRNGYTF; cdr3_nt: TGTGCCAGCTCACCGGACAGTCGAAATGGCTACACCTTC
d_call: TRBD1; j_call: TRBJ1-2; clone_size: .; v_call: TRBV5-1; cdr3_aa: CASSLEVGTGDYGYTF; cdr3_nt: TGCGCCAGCAGCCTGGAGGTGGGGACAGGTGACTATGGCTACACCTTC
d_call: TRBD2; j_call: TRBJ2-1; clone_size: .; v_call: TRBV4-2; cdr3_aa: CASSQAAGLAGNEQFF; cdr3_nt: TGTGCCAGCAGCCAAGCCGCCGGACTAGCGGGGAATGAGCAGTTCTTC
d_call: .; j_call: TRBJ2-7; clone_size: .; v_call: TRBV11-2; cdr3_aa: CASSSLGTSSYEQYF; cdr3_nt: TGTGCCAGCTCCTCCTTAGGGACAAGCTCCTACGAGCAGTACTTC
d_call: .; j_call: TRBJ1-1; clone_size: few; v_call: TRBV5-8; cdr3_aa: CASSIGTLRTEAFF; cdr3_nt: TGTGCCAGCAGCATAGGGACATTAAGGACTGAAGCTTTCTTT
d_call: .; j_call: TRBJ1-6; clone_size: .; v_call: TRBV30; cdr3_aa: CAWSRQYNSPLHF; cdr3_nt: TGTGCCTGGAGTAGACAGTATAATTCACCCCTCCACTTT
d_call: .; j_call: TRBJ2-3; clone_size: .; v_call: TRBV9; cdr3_aa: CASSGEVATDTQYF; cdr3_nt: TGTGCCAGCAGCGGAGAGGTAGCGACAGATACGCAGTATTTT
d_call: .; j_call: TRBJ1-2; clone_size: .; v_call: TRBV2; cdr3_aa: CANPDSSNYGYTF; cdr3_nt: TGTGCCAACCCGGACAGCTCTAACTATGGCTACACCTTC
d_call: TRBD1; j_call: TRBJ2-7; clone_size: few; v_call: TRBV28; cdr3_aa: CASSGTGSYEQYF; cdr3_nt: TGTGCCAGCAGTGGGACAGGGTCCTACGAGCAGTACTTC
d_call: .; j_call: TRBJ2-7; clone_size: .; v_call: TRBV5-1; cdr3_aa: CASSLRQNYEQYF; cdr3_nt: TGCGCCAGCAGCTTGAGACAGAACTACGAGCAGTACTTC
d_call: TRBD1; j_call: TRBJ1-1; clone_size: few; v_call: TRBV18; cdr3_aa: CASSPTGFGSTEAFF; cdr3_nt: TGTGCCAGCTCACCGACAGGGTTCGGTAGCACTGAAGCTTTCTTT
d_call: .; j_call: TRBJ2-1; clone_size: .; v_call: TRBV6-4; cdr3_aa: CASSDSWQSEQFF; cdr3_nt: TGTGCCAGCAGTGACTCGTGGCAGTCGGAGCAGTTCTTC
d_call: TRBD1; j_call: TRBJ2-7; clone_size: .; v_call: TRBV30; cdr3_aa: CAWTSRDRPSYEQYF; cdr3_nt: TGTGCCTGGACCTCGAGGGACAGGCCTTCCTACGAGCAGTACTTC
d_call: TRBD2; j_call: TRBJ2-7; clone_size: .; v_call: TRBV27; cdr3_aa: CASSLLGASGYEQYF; cdr3_nt: TGTGCCAGCAGTTTACTGGGGGCTAGCGGGTACGAGCAGTACTTC
d_call: .; j_call: TRBJ1-1; clone_size: few; v_call: TRBV29-1; cdr3_aa: CSVRTEERANTEAFF; cdr3_nt: TGCAGCGTCAGGACAGAGGAGAGGGCGAACACTGAAGCTTTCTTT
d_call: TRBD2; j_call: TRBJ2-1; clone_size: .; v_call: TRBV13; cdr3_aa: CASSLTSGPSYNEQFF; cdr3_nt: TGTGCCAGCAGCCTCACTAGCGGACCTTCCTACAATGAGCAGTTCTTC
d_call: TRBD1; j_call: TRBJ1-2; clone_size: .; v_call: TRBV28; cdr3_aa: CASSASTGSGYTF; cdr3_nt: TGTGCCAGCAGTGCGTCGACAGGGAGCGGCTACACCTTC
d_call: .; j_call: TRBJ2-7; clone_size: few; v_call: TRBV20-1; cdr3_aa: CSAPRVVEQYF; cdr3_nt: TGCAGTGCCCCTCGGGTGGTCGAGCAGTACTTC
d_call: TRBD1; j_call: TRBJ2-1; clone_size: .; v_call: TRBV19; cdr3_aa: CASSIPQTGSEQFF; cdr3_nt: TGTGCCAGTAGTATTCCCCAGACAGGGAGTGAGCAGTTCTTC
d_call: .; j_call: TRBJ1-5; clone_size: .; v_call: TRBV19; cdr3_aa: CASSLTGTSNQPQHF; cdr3_nt: TGTGCCAGTAGTCTCACCGGGACATCCAATCAGCCCCAGCATTTT
d_call: TRBD1; j_call: TRBJ2-7; clone_size: .; v_call: TRBV7-2; cdr3_aa: CASSLATGGAYEQYF; cdr3_nt: TGTGCCAGCAGCTTAGCCACAGGGGGCGCCTACGAGCAGTACTTC
d_call: .; j_call: TRBJ2-5; clone_size: .; v_call: TRBV2; cdr3_aa: CASKSGLDGTQYF; cdr3_nt: TGTGCCAGCAAATCAGGGTTAGATGGGACCCAGTACTTC
d_call: TRBD1; j_call: TRBJ2-3; clone_size: .; v_call: TRBV27; cdr3_aa: CASSPDRAGPDTQYF; cdr3_nt: TGTGCCAGCAGTCCGGACAGGGCGGGACCAGATACGCAGTATTTT
d_call: .; j_call: TRBJ1-5; clone_size: .; v_call: TRBV5-8; cdr3_aa: CASSPYNQPQHF; cdr3_nt: TGTGCCAGCAGCCCCTACAATCAGCCCCAGCATTTT
d_call: TRBD1; j_call: TRBJ2-2; clone_size: few; v_call: TRBV10-3; cdr3_aa: CAISESIQGAGELFF; cdr3_nt: TGTGCCATCAGTGAGTCGATACAGGGGGCCGGGGAGCTGTTTTTT
d_call: TRBD1; j_call: TRBJ1-5; clone_size: .; v_call: TRBV7-9; cdr3_aa: CASSLGTGQGYQPQHF; cdr3_nt: TGTGCCAGCAGCTTAGGAACGGGACAGGGCTATCAGCCCCAGCATTTT
d_call: .; j_call: TRBJ2-7; clone_size: .; v_call: TRBV5-1; cdr3_aa: CASSSRGTARNEQYF; cdr3_nt: TGCGCCAGCAGCTCCCGCGGGACAGCGAGGAACGAGCAGTACTTC
d_call: TRBD1; j_call: TRBJ2-7; clone_size: .; v_call: TRBV4-3; cdr3_aa: CASSQQRTGGYEQYF; cdr3_nt: TGCGCCAGCAGCCAACAAAGGACAGGGGGCTACGAGCAGTACTTC
d_call: TRBD1; j_call: TRBJ1-1; clone_size: few; v_call: TRBV6-1; cdr3_aa: CASRGQMNTEAFF; cdr3_nt: TGTGCCAGCCGGGGACAGATGAACACTGAAGCTTTCTTT
d_call: .; j_call: TRBJ2-7; clone_size: .; v_call: TRBV19; cdr3_aa: CASSIGFPGETVWEQYF; cdr3_nt: TGTGCCAGTAGTATAGGTTTTCCGGGGGAGACAGTCTGGGAGCAGTACTTC
d_call: TRBD1; j_call: TRBJ1-1; clone_size: .; v_call: TRBV5-1; cdr3_aa: CASSLWRQGNTEAFF; cdr3_nt: TGCGCCAGCAGCTTGTGGAGACAGGGGAACACTGAAGCTTTCTTT
d_call: .; j_call: TRBJ2-1; clone_size: .; v_call: TRBV7-8; cdr3_aa: CASSLWGESSYNEQFF; cdr3_nt: TGTGCCAGCAGCTTATGGGGGGAGAGCTCCTACAATGAGCAGTTCTTC
d_call: TRBD2; j_call: TRBJ2-5; clone_size: .; v_call: TRBV7-9; cdr3_aa: CASSLLAGVQETQYF; cdr3_nt: TGTGCCAGCAGCTTACTAGCGGGAGTCCAAGAGACCCAGTACTTC
d_call: .; j_call: TRBJ1-1; clone_size: once; v_call: TRBV6-5; cdr3_aa: CASQSGLMNTEAFF; cdr3_nt: TGTGCCAGCCAAAGCGGGCTAATGAACACTGAAGCTTTCTTT
d_call: .; j_call: TRBJ2-3; clone_size: few; v_call: TRBV10-2; cdr3_aa: CATLSSTDTQYF; cdr3_nt: TGCGCCACCCTCTCTAGCACAGATACGCAGTATTTT
d_call: TRBD2; j_call: TRBJ2-7; clone_size: .; v_call: TRBV11-2; cdr3_aa: CASTISASGPYEQYF; cdr3_nt: TGTGCCAGCACTATATCGGCTAGCGGGCCATACGAGCAGTACTTC
d_call: .; j_call: TRBJ2-7; clone_size: few; v_call: TRBV13; cdr3_aa: CASSVGARLVPRFSYEQYF; cdr3_nt: TGTGCCAGCAGCGTAGGTGCGCGACTGGTACCACGATTCTCCTACGAGCAGTACTTC
d_call: .; j_call: TRBJ2-7; clone_size: .; v_call: TRBV7-9; cdr3_aa: CASSLGGGDEQYF; cdr3_nt: TGTGCCAGCAGCTTAGGAGGGGGGGACGAGCAGTACTTC